This entry is about one T cell receptor (beta chain). Study processing details: Reference gene primer amplification yielded estimated nucleated cell counts. Generated by immunoSEQ multiplex PCR, the TCRdb table keeps only in-frame clones and is missing some. The D gene and trimming were derived from the DNA, and the V and J assignments and clone size from that table. The sample lists roughly 320,000 clones, about nine tenths occurring once. The age range of participants was 18 to 89 years, with residence in about two dozen US areas. The data stem from a study of blood T cell repertoires in COVID-19. Sequencing was carried out using PBMCs or T cells enriched from blood (not recorded which). The receptor comes from a man aged 30 to 45 who had recovered from COVID-19.

CDR3 amino acids: CASSRSSEQYF. The CDR3 DNA sequence: TGTGCCAGCAGTCGTAGCTCCGAGCAGTACTTC. The rearrangement uses TRBV5-4 and TRBJ2-7, with D hard to call. Germline V gene sequence: CDR1 SGHNT, CDR2 YYREEE (reference sequence). V lost 5 bases to trimming and J lost 6 bases, with 9 bases between them. The CDR3 is 11 amino acids.